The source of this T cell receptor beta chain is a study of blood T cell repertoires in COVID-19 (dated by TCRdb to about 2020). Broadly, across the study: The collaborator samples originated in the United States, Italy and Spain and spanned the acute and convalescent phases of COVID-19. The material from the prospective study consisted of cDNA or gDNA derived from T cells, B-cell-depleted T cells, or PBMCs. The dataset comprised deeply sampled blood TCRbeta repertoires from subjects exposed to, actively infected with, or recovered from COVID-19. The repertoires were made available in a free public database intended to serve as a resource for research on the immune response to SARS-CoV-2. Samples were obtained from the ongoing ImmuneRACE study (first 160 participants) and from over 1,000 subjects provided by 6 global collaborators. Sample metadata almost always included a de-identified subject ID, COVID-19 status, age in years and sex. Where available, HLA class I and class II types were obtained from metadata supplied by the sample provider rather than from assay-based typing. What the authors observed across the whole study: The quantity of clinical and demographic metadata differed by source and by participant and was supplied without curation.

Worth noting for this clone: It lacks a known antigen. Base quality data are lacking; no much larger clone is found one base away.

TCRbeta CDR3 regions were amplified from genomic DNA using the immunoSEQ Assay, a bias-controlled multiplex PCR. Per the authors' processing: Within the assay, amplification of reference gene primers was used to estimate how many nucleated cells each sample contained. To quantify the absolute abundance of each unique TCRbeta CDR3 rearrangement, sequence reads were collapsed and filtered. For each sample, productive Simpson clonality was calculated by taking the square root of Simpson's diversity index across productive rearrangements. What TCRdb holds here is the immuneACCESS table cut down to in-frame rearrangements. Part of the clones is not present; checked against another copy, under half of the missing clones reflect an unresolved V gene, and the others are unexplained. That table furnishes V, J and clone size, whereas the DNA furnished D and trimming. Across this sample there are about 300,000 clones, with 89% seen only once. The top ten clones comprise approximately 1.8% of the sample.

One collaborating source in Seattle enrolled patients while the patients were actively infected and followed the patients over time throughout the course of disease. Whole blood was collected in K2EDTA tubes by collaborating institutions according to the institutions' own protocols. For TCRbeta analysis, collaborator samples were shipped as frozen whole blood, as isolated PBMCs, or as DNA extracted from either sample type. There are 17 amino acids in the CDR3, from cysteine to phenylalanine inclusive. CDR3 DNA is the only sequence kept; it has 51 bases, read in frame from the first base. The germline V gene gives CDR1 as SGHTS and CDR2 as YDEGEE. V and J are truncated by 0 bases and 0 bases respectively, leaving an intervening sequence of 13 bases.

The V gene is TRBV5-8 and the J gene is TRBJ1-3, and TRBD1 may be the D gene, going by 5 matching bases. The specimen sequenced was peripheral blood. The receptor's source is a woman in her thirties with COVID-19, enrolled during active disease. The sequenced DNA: TGTGCCAGCAGCTTGGGGTGGGGACTGAGCTCTGGAAACACCATATATTTT. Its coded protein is CASSLGWGLSSGNTIYF. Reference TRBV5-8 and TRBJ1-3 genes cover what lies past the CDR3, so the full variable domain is EAGVTQSPTHLIKTRGQQATLRCSPISGHTSVYWYQQALGLGLQFLLWYDEGEERNRGNFPPRFSGRQFPNYSSELNVNALELEDSALYLCASSLGWGLSSGNTIYFGEGSWLTVV.